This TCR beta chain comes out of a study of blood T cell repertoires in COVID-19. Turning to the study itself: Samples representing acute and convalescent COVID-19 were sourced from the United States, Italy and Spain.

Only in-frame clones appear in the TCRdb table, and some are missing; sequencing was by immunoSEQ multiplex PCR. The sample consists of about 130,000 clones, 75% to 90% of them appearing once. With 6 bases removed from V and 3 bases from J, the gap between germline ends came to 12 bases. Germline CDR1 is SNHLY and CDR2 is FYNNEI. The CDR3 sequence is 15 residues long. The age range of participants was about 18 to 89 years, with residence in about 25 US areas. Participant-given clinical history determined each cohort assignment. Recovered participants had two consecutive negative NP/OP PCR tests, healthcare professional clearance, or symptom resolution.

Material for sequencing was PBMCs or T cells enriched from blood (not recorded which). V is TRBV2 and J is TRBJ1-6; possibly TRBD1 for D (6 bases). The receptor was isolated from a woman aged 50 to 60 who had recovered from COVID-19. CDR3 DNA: TGTGCCAGCAGCAAGGACAGCCACTATAATTCACCCCTCCACTTT. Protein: CASSKDSHYNSPLHF.